This TCR beta chain is drawn from a study of glioma-infiltrating T cells. This clonotype has at least ten counts. Trimming left V 0 bases short and J 2 bases short, with 8 bases between. The CDR3 is 15 residues long. Germline V gene lookup returns CDR1 LGHNA and CDR2 YSLEER. The iRepertoire nested amplicon-rescue multiplex PCR amplified TCR alpha and beta CDR3s from RNA. Via MiXCR, TCRdb re-called the multiplex PCR reads, giving one row per CDR3 protein. The sample holds 100,000 to 150,000 distinct CDR3 sequences, roughly 24% seen once. The specimen sequenced was glioma tissue, nonneoplastic brain tissue, or PBMCs (not recorded which). V and J are TRBV4-3 and TRBJ1-3; no definite D call. This receptor was identified in a human donor with low-grade glioma or glioblastoma, undergoing nonglioma brain surgery, or in good health (not recorded which). CDR3 nucleotides: TGCGCCAGCAGCCAAGAGGGAGGTCCTGGAAACACCATATATTTT. Its protein is CASSQEGGPGNTIYF.